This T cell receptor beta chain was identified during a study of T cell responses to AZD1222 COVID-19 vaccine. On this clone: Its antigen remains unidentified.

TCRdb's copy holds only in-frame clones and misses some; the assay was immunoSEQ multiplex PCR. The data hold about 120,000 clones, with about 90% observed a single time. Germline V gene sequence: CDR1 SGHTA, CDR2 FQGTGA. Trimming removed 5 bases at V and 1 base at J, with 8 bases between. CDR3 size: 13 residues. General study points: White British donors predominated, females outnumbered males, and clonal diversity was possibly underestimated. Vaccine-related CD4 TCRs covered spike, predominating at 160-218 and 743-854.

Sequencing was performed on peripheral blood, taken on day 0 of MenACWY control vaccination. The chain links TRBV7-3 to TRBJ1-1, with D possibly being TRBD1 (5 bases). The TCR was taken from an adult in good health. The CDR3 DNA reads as TGTGCCAGCAGCCAGACAGCGAACACTGAAGCTTTCTTT. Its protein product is CASSQTANTEAFF.